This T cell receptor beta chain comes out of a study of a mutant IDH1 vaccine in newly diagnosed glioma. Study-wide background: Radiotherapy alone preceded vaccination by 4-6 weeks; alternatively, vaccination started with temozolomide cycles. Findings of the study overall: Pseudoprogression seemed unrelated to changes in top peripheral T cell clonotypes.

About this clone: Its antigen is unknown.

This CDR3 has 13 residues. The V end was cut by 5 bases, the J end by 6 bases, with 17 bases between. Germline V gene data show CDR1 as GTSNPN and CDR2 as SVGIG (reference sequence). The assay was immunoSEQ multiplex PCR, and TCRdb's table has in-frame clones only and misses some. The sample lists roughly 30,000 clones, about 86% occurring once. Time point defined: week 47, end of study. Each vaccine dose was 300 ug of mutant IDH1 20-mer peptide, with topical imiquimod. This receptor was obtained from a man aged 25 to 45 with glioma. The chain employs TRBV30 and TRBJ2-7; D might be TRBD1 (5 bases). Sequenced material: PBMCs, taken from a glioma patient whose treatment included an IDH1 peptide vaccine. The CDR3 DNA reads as TGTGCCTGGGGGGCGATTGGAAGGGCCGAGCAGTACTTC. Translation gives CAWGAIGRAEQYF.